This T cell receptor (beta chain) was recovered during a study of CD4 T cells in relation to SARS-CoV-2 and coronaviruses (dated by TCRdb to the early 2020s). Study-wide context: Patient-derived lymphoblastoid cell lines were used to map the HLA restriction of shared crossreactive spike epitopes. Memory CD4+ T cell crossreactivity between SARS-CoV-2 and common cold coronavirus spike proteins was assessed at the TCR clonotype level in the study. The Adaptive Biotechnologies TCR-sequencing kit was used to sequence samples from three pre-COVID donors and the naive versus memory experiments, while other data came from Illumina-based sequencing. Expansion assays from other donors in the study were sequenced with a different, Illumina-based TCR-beta assay.

Beyond this particular receptor, the publication reports: In approximately 60% of donors, memory CD4+ clonotypes turned up that crossrecognized SARS-CoV-2 and at least one common cold coronavirus spike. Sequencing naive versus memory cells indicated that the assay picks up memory recall responses, not primary responses primed during culture. Crossreactive clones showed significantly weaker SARS-CoV-2-driven expansion than monoreactive clones, consistent with antigenic imprinting. No donor contributed both pre-pandemic and post-infection samples, which limited tracing the source of pre-existing responses. Crossreactivity analysis was centred on spike protein, so crossreactivity against other viral proteins was not assessed. Small numbers of patients and of tested TCRs limited the study.

This clone was picked up one time. Its specific antigen is unknown. It has no much larger one-base neighbor in the sample; base qualities were not kept. Deep-resolution immunoSEQ TCR-beta sequencing was performed on DNA from uncultured naive and memory CD4+ T cells. The published analysis was carried out like this. During preprocessing, nonproductive sequences were discarded, as were any CDR3s that did not begin with C, did not end with F or W, or were shorter than 7 amino acids. Cultured and uncultured naive and memory CD4+ repertoires were searched for previously identified spike- and CEF-reactive CDR3s. CDR3 homology was quantified as pairwise Levenshtein distance, calculated with the stringdist R package after three terminal residues were trimmed from each end. Held by TCRdb, this immuneACCESS table contains in-frame sequences only and omits some clones. Under half of the omission traces to an unresolved V gene where checked; the cause of the rest is unknown. That table furnishes V, J and clone size, whereas the DNA furnished D and trimming. Within this sample are 60,000 or so clones, with less than 95% of them counted one time only. Jointly, the top ten make up around 0.14% of the sample.

CD4+ T cells from unexposed donors were collected before the COVID-19 pandemic (2011-2018). Naive and memory CD4+ T cells were separated from cryopreserved PBMCs by first enriching for CD4 and then performing EasySep naive CD4+ T cell enrichment. Leukapheresis product for the unexposed donors was bought commercially. Ficoll-Paque PLUS gradient centrifugation was used to isolate PBMCs from leukapheresis product or whole blood. PBMCs were either cryopreserved at -140 degrees C or used fresh in the expansion assay. The QIAamp Micro DNA Kit was used to extract genomic DNA from the CD4+ T cells. From cysteine to phenylalanine, the CDR3 is 14 amino acids long. The retained sequence is limited to the CDR3, 42 bases, with the frame set at the first base. The CDR1 and CDR2 encoded by the germline V gene are MDHEN and SYDVKM.

The clonotype was recovered from a human donor in good health. Sequencing was carried out using naive CD4+ T cells from PBMCs. The cell subset or site label for this specimen denotes: naive CD4+ T cells isolated by negative enrichment. The chain was built from TRBV28 and TRBJ2-5; TRBD1 is a possible D gene, resting on 6 matching bases. The closer fit of TRBJ2-7 to the DNA end suggests the J call may be wrong. Read as DNA, the sequence is TGTGCCAGCAGCCCGCTGGACAGCACCTACGAGCAGTACTTC. Its protein product is CASSPLDSTYEQYF.